This T cell receptor beta chain was sequenced for a study of OX40 agonist ivuxolimab in advanced cancers. Study-wide context: Each dose-escalation patient presented with hepatocellular carcinoma, melanoma, renal cell or head and neck cancer. Study-level results: Among some nonresponders, normalized T-cell clonal expansion was also low. Fewer expanded clones were found on average in CD4+ than in CD8+ T cells. Dose levels from 0.1 to 3.0 mg/kg saw CD4+ and CD8+ blood T cells expand clonally by week 6.

This table comes from immunoSEQ multiplex PCR, and its TCRdb copy is limited to in-frame clones, with some not included. The repertoire holds about 69,000 clones, with 80% to 85% as singletons. For this clone: The antigen is unknown.

The TCR originated in an adult with an advanced solid tumor such as melanoma, head and neck, liver or kidney cancer. Sequences were derived from CD4+ or CD8+ T cells sorted from blood, sampled in a trial of the OX40 agonist ivuxolimab.

CDR3 sequence reads: CASSFGTGSEQYF. The CDR3 DNA reads as TGTGCCAGCAGCTTCGGGACAGGGAGCGAGCAGTACTTC. The J gene is TRBJ2-7, the V gene TRBV6-6; TRBD1 aligns across 9 bases. The length of the CDR3 is 13 residues. After removal of 6 bases from V and 6 bases from J, the junction contained 6 bases not matched to a gene. In germline, CDR1 is MNHNY, CDR2 SVGAGI (reference sequence).